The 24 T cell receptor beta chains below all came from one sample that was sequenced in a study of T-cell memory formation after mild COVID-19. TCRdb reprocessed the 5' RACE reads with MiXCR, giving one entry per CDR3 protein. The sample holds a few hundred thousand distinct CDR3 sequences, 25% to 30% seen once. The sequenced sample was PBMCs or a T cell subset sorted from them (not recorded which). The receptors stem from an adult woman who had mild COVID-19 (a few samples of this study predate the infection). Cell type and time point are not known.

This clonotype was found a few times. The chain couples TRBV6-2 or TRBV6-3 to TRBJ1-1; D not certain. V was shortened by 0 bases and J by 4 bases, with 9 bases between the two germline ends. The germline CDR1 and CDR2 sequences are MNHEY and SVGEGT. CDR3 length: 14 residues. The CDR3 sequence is CASSYSEASTEAFF. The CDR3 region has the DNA TGTGCCAGCAGTTACTCGGAGGCCTCCACTGAAGCTTTCTTT.

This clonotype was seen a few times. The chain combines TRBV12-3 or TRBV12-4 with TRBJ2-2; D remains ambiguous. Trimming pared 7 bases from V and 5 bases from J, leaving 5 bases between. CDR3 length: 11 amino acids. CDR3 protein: CASTTTGELFF. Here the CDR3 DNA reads TGTGCCAGCACTACTACCGGGGAGCTGTTTTTT.

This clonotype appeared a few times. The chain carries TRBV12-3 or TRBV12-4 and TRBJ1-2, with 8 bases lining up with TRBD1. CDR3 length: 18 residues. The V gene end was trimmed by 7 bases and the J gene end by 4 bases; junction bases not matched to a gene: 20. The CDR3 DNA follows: TGTGCCAGCACCCTAGTTTATGACAGGGGTTCTCGGAGCTATGGCTACACCTTC. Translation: CASTLVYDRGSRSYGYTF.

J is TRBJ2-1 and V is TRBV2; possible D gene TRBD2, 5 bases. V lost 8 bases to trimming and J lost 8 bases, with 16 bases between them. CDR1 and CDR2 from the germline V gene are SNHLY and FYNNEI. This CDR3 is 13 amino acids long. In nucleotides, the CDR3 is TGTGCCAGCGGCTTTTCCCCGGGGTATGAGCAGTTCTTC. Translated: CASGFSPGYEQFF.

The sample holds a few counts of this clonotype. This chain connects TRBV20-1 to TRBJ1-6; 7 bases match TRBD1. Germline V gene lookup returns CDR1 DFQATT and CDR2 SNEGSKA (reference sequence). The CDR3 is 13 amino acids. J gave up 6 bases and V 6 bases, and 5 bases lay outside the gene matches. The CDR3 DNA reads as TGCAGTGCCCAGACAGGGAGTAATTCACCCCTCCACTTT. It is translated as CSAQTGSNSPLHF.

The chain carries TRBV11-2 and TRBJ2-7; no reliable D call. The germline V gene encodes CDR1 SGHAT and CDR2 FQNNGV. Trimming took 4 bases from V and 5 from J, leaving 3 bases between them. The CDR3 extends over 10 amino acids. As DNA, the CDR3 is TGTGCCAGCAGCTGGAACGAGCAGTACTTC. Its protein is CASSWNEQYF.

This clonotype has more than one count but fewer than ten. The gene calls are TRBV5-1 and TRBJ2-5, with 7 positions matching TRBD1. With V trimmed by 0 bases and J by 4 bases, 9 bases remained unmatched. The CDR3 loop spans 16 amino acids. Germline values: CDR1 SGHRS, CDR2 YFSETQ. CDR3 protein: CASSLGSQGFGETQYF. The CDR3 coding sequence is TGCGCCAGCAGCTTGGGATCACAGGGGTTTGGAGAGACCCAGTACTTC.

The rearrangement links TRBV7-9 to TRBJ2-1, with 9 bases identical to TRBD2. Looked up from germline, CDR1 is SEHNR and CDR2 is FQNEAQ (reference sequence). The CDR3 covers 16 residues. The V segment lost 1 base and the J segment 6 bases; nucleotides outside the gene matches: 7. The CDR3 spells CASSLGLAGIINEQFF. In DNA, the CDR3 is TGTGCCAGCAGCTTAGGCCTAGCGGGGATCATCAATGAGCAGTTCTTC.

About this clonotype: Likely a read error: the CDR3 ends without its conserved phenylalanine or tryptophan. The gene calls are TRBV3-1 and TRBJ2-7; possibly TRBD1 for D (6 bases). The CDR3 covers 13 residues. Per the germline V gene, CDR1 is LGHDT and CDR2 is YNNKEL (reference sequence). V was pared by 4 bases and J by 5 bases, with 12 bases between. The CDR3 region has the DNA TGTGCCAGCAGCCCCGGCAGGGGACACGAGCAGTACTCC. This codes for CASSPGRGHEQYS.

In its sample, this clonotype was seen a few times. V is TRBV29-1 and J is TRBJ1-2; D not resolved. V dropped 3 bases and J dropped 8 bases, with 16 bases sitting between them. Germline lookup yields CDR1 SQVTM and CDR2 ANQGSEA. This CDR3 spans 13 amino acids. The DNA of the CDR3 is TGCAGCGTTGAGCCCCTACATACGCAAGGCTACACCTTC. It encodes CSVEPLHTQGYTF.

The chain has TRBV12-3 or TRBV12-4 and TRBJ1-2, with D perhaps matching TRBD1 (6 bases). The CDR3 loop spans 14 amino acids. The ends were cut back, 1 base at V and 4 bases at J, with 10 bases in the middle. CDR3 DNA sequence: TGTGCCAGCAGTTTAGGTGGACAGTCCTATGGCTACACCTTC. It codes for CASSLGGQSYGYTF.

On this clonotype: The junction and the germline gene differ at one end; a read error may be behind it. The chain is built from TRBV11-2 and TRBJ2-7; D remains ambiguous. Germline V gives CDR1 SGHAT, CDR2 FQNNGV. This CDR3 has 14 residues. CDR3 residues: CASSLGGAAYDQYF. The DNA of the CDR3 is TGTGCCAGCAGTTTAGGCGGCGCGGCCTACGATCAGTACTTC.

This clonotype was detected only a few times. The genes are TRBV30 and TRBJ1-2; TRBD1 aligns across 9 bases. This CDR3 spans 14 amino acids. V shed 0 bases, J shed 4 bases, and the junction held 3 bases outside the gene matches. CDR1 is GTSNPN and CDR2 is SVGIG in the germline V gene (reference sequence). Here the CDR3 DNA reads TGTGCCTGGAGTGTCACAGGGGGCGGCTATGGCTACACCTTC. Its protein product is CAWSVTGGGYGYTF.

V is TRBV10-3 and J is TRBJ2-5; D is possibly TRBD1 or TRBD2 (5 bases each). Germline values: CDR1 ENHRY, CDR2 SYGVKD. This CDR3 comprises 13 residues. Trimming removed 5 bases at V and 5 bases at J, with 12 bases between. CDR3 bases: TGTGCCATCAGTCCGGGACGCCGGGAGACCCAGTACTTC. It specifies CAISPGRRETQYF.

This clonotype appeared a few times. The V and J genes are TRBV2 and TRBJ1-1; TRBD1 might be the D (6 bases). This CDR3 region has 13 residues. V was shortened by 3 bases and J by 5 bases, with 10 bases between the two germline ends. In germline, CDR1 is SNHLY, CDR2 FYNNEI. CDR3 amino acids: CASSDRGRTEAFF. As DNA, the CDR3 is TGTGCCAGCAGTGACAGGGGTCGAACTGAAGCTTTCTTT.

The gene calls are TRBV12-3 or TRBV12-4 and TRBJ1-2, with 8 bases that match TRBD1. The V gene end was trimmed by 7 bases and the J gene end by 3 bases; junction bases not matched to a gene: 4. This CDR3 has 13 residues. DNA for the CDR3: TGTGCCAGCACCCGGGACAGGTACTATGGCTACACCTTC. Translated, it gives CASTRDRYYGYTF.

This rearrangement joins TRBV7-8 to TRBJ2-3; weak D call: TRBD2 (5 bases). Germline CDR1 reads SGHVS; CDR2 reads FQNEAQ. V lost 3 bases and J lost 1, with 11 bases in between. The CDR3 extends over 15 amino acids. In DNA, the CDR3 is TGTGCCAGCAGCTTTTGGGGTAGCGGCACAGATACGCAGTATTTT. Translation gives CASSFWGSGTDTQYF.

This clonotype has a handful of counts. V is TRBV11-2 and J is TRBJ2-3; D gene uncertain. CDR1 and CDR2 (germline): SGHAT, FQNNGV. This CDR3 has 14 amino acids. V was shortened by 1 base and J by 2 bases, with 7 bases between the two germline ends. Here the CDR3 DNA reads TGTGCCAGCAGCTTAGGGCCAAACACAGATACGCAGTATTTT. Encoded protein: CASSLGPNTDTQYF.

In nucleotides, the CDR3 is TGTGCCACCGGCCAAGGGACTTCCCCCACAGATACGCAGTATTTT. Residues: CATGQGTSPTDTQYF. The chain recombines TRBV24-1 with TRBJ2-3; maybe TRBD2 (6 bases). The CDR3 has 15 residues. V was shortened by 9 bases and J by 2 bases, with 17 bases between the two germline ends. Germline V gives CDR1 KGHDR, CDR2 SFDVKD.

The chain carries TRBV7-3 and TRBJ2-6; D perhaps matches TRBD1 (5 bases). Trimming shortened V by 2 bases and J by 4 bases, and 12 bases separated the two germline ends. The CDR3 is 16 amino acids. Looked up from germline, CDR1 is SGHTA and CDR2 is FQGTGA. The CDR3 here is CASSLGRVGGANVLTF. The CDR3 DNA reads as TGTGCCAGCAGCTTAGGCAGGGTGGGAGGGGCCAACGTCCTGACTTTC.

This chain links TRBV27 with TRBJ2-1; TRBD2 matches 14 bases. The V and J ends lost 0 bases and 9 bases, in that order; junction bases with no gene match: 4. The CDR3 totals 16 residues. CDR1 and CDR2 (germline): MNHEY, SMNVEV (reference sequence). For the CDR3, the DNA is TGTGCCAGCAGTTTATCGGGACTAGCGGGAGCCTCTGAGCAGTTCTTC. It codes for CASSLSGLAGASEQFF.

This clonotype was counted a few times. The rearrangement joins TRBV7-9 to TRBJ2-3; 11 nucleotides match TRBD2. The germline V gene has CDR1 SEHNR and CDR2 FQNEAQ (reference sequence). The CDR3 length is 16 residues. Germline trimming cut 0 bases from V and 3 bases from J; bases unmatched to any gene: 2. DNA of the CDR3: TGTGCCAGCAGCTTAGCCCCTAGCGGGAGGACAGATACGCAGTATTTT. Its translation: CASSLAPSGRTDTQYF. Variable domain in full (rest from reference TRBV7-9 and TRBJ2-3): DTGVSQNPRHKITKRGQNVTFRCDPISEHNRLYWYRQTLGQGPEFLTYFQNEAQLEKSRLLSDRFSAERPKGSFSTLEIQRTEQGDSAMYLCASSLAPSGRTDTQYFGPGTRLTVL.

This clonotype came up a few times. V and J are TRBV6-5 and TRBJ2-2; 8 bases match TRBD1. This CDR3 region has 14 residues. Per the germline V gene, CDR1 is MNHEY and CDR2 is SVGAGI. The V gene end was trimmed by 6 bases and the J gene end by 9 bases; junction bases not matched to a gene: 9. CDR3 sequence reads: CASSVDRALRELFF. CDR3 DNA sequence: TGTGCCAGCAGCGTGGACAGGGCCCTCAGGGAGCTGTTTTTT.

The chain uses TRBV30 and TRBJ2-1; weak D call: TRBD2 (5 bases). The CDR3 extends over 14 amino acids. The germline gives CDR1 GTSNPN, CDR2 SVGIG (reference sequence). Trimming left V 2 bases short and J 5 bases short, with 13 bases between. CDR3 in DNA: TGTGCCTGGAGTCTCTTTCTAGCCGACAATGAGCAGTTCTTC. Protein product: CAWSLFLADNEQFF.